The clone carrying this T cell receptor (beta chain) was counted once. This sample is part of a study of T cell responses to AZD1222 COVID-19 vaccine. This CDR3 is 16 amino acids long. Germline V lookup: CDR1 SGHTA, CDR2 FQGNSA. Trimming took 2 bases from V and 1 from J, leaving 12 bases between them. Data came from immunoSEQ multiplex PCR; TCRdb stores just in-frame clones and leaves some out. The sample comprises some 130,000 clones, roughly 89% of which are singletons, and under 2.5% rests with the top ten. The material sequenced was peripheral blood, taken on day 0 of AZD1222 vaccination. This receptor was identified in an adult in good health. This chain connects TRBV7-2 to TRBJ2-1; a weak D match, TRBD1 (5 bases). The CDR3 sequence is CASSLFARQSYNEQFF. The DNA for the CDR3 is TGTGCCAGCAGCTTATTTGCACGACAGTCCTACAATGAGCAGTTCTTC.